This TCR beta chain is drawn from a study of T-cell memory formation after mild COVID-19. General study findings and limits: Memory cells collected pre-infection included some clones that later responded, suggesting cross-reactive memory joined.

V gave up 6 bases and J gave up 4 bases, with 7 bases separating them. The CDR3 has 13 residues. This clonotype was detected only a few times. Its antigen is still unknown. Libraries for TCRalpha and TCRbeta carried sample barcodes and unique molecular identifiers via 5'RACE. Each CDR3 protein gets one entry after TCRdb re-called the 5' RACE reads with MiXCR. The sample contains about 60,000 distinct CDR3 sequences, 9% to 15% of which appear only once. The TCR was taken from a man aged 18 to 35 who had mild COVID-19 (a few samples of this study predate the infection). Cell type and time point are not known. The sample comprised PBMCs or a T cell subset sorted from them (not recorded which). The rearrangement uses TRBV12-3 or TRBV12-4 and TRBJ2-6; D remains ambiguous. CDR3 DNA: TGTGCCAGCAGCAGCTACGGGGCCAACGTCCTGACTTTC. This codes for CASSSYGANVLTF.